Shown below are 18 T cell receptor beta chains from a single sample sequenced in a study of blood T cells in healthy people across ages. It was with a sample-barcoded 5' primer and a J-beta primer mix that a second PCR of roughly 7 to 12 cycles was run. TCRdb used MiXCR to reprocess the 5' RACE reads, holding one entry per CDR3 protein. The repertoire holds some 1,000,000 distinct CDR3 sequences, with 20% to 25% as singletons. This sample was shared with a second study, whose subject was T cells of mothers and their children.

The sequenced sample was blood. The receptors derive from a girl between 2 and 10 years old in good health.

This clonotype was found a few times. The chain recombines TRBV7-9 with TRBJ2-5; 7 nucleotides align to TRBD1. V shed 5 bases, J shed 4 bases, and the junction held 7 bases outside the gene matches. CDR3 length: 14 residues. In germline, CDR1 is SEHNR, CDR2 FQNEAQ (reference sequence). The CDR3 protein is CASSARDSPETQYF. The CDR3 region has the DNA TGTGCCAGCAGCGCACGGGACAGTCCAGAGACCCAGTACTTC.

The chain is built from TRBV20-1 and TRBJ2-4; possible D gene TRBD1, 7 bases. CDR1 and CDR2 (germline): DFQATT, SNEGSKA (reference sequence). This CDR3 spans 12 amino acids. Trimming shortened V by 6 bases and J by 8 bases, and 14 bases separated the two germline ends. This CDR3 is CSARGEGYIQYF. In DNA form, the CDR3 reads TGCAGTGCCAGGGGGGAAGGTTACATTCAGTACTTC.

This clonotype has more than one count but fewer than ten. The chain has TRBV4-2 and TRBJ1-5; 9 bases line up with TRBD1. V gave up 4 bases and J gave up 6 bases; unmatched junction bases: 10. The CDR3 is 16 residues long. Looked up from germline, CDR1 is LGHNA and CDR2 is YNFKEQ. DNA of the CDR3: TGTGCCAGCAGCCGCGAACAGGGGGCGGCCCTTCAGCCCCAGCATTTT. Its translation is CASSREQGAALQPQHF.

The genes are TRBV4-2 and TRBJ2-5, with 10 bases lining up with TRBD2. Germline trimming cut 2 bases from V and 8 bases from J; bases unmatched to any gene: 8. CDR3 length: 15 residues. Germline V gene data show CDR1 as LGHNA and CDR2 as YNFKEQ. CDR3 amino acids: CASSQWLAGGETQYF. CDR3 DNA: TGTGCCAGCAGCCAATGGTTAGCGGGAGGAGAAACCCAGTACTTC.

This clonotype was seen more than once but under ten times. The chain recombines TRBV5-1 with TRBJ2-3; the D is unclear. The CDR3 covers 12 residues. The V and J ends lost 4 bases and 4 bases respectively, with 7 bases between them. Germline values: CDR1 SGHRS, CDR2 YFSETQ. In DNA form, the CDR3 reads TGCGCCAGCAGCACATACGCAGATACGCAGTATTTT. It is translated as CASSTYADTQYF.

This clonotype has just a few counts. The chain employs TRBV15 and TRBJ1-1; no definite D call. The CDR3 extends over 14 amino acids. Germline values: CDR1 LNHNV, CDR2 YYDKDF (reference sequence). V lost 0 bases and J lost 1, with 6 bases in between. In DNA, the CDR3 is TGTGCCACCAGCAGAGAAAATGGGAACACTGAAGCTTTCTTT. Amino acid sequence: CATSRENGNTEAFF.

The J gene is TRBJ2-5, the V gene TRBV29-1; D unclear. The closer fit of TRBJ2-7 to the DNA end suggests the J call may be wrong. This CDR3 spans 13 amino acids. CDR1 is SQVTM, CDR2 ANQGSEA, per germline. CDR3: CSVGRQITSEQYF. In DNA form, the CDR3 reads TGCAGCGTTGGACGGCAGATCACCAGCGAGCAGTACTTC.

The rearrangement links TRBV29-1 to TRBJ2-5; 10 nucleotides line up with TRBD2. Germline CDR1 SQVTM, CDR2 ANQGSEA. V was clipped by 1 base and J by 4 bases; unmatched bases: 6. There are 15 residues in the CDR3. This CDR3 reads CSVEAGSGGAETQYF. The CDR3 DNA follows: TGCAGCGTTGAAGCGGGCAGCGGGGGGGCAGAGACCCAGTACTTC.

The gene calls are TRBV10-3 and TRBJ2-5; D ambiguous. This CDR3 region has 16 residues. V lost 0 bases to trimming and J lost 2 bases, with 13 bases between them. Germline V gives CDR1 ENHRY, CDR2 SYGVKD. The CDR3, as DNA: TGTGCCATCAGTGAGTCGGATAGCTCTACACAAGAGACCCAGTACTTC. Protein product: CAISESDSSTQETQYF.

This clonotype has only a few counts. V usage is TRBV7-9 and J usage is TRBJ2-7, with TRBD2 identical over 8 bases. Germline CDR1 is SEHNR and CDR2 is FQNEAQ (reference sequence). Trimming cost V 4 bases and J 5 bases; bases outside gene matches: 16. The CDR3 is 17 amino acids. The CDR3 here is CASSSQRKAGEQDEQYF. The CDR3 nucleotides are TGTGCCAGCAGCTCACAGAGAAAAGCGGGAGAACAGGACGAGCAGTACTTC.

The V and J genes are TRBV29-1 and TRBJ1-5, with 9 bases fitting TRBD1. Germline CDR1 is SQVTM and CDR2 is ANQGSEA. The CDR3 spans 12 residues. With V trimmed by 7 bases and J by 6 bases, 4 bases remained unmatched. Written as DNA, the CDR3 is TGCAGCGGACAGACAGGGGGTCAGCCCCAGCATTTT. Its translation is CSGQTGGQPQHF.

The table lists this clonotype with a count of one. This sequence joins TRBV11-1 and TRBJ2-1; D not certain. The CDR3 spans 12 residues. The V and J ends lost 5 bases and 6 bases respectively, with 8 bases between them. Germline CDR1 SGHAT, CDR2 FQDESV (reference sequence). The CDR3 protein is CASSITVNEQFF. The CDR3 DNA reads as TGTGCCAGCAGCATCACAGTCAATGAGCAGTTCTTC.

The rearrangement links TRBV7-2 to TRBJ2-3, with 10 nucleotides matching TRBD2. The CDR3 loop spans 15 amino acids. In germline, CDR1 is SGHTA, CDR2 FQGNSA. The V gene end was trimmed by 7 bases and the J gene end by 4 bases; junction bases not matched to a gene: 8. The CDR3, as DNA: TGTGCCAGCAACCTTAGGACTAGCGGCCCAGATACGCAGTATTTT. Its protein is CASNLRTSGPDTQYF.

The CDR3 reads CSASGLAGETQYF. The CDR3 region has the DNA TGCAGTGCTAGTGGACTAGCAGGAGAGACCCAGTACTTC. The rearrangement joins TRBV20-1 to TRBJ2-5, with 8 bases fitting TRBD2. J was trimmed by 4 bases and V by 3 bases; bases with no gene match: 4. CDR3 length: 13 residues. Germline CDR1 is DFQATT and CDR2 is SNEGSKA (reference sequence).

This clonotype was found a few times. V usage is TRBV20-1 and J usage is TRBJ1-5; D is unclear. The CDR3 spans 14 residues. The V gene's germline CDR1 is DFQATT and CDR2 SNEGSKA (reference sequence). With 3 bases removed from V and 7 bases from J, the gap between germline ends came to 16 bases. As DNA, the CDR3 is TGCAGTGCTAGCCCAGTTTCACAGACCCAGCCCCAGCATTTT. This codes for CSASPVSQTQPQHF.

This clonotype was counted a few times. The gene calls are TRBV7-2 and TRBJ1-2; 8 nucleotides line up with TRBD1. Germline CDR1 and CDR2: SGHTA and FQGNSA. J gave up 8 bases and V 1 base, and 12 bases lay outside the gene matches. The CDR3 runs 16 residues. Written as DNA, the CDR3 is TGTGCCAGCAGCTTAGTTGTTAGGACAGGGCTGGGGGGCTACACCTTC. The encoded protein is CASSLVVRTGLGGYTF.

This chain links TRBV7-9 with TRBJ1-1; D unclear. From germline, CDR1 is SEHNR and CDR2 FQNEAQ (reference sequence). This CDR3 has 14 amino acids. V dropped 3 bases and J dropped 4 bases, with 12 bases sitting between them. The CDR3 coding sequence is TGTGCCAGCAGCTTTTCGGACTTACCCACTGAAGCTTTCTTT. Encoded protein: CASSFSDLPTEAFF.

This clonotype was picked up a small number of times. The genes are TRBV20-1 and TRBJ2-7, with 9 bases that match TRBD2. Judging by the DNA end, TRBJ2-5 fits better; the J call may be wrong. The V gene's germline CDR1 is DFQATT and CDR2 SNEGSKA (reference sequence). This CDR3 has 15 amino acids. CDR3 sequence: CSARSSGSPGETQYF. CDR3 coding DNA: TGCAGTGCTCGGAGTAGCGGGAGCCCCGGGGAGACCCAGTACTTC.